The entry below describes one T cell receptor (beta chain). Building of the TCR beta libraries involved iRepertoire HTBI primers and Arm-PCR of CDR3 regions. Each CDR3 protein is one row after TCRdb ran MiXCR on the multiplex PCR reads. The table shows about 420,000 distinct CDR3 sequences, with roughly 15% occurring only once. Time point: newly diagnosed GD, antithyroid drugs for less than 3 months. RNA extracted from PBMCs served as the sequencing template. Patients all came to the study from an endocrinology department in Xi'an, China. The data were taken from a study of regulatory T cells in long-lasting Graves disease. In the study overall: Newly diagnosed Graves' patients had under 3 months of antithyroid drugs.

Germline V gene sequence: CDR1 DFQATT, CDR2 SNEGSKA (reference sequence). The CDR3 length is 16 residues. The V end was cut by 0 bases, the J end by 7 bases, with 19 bases between. These data are also associated with another study on T cells in Graves' hyperthyroidism and ophthalmopathy.

The chain combines TRBV20-1 with TRBJ2-1; the D gene could be TRBD1 or TRBD2 (7 bases each). This sequence originates from a woman younger than 35 with Graves disease. The sample in question was peripheral blood mononuclear cells (PBMCs), obtained at new diagnosis, from a patient treated with antithyroid drugs. As DNA, the CDR3 is TGCAGTGCTAGAGACCCGACAGGGAGGGGACGTAATGAGCAGTTCTTC. Translation gives CSARDPTGRGRNEQFF.